These T cell receptor beta chains were read from a single sample in a study of cytomegalovirus exposure and HLA in healthy donors. The method was immunoSEQ multiplex PCR; TCRdb's version includes in-frame clones alone and lacks a portion of them. The sample yields about 130,000 clones, 75% to 90% seen once. The sample taken for sequencing was PBMCs. All receptors derive from a woman aged 30 to 39 in good health and CMV-seropositive. Both conserved end residues are part of each CDR3. The D gene is left open where the match is weak. A clone size is listed for some rows: how often the clone was seen (once, few, many), or a class if it is expanded.

>TRBV2|.|TRBJ1-2|.
CASREGEGRSYGYTF
TGTGCCAGCAGGGAAGGTGAAGGGAGAAGCTATGGCTACACCTTC
>TRBV30|.|TRBJ1-4|TRBD1
CAWSITTGQFNEKLFF
TGTGCCTGGAGTATCACCACGGGACAGTTTAATGAAAAACTGTTTTTT
>TRBV29-1|.|TRBJ1-2|TRBD1
CSVGEGTGGASRGYTF
TGCAGCGTTGGGGAGGGGACAGGGGGCGCTTCTAGAGGCTACACCTTC
>TRBV12-1|few|TRBJ1-5|.
CASSFDPGTGSGSNQPQHF
TGTGCCAGCAGCTTCGATCCCGGGACAGGGTCCGGGAGCAATCAGCCCCAGCATTTT
>TRBV4-1|.|TRBJ2-3|TRBD2
CASRAGHTDTQYF
TGCGCCAGCAGAGCGGGGCACACAGATACGCAGTATTTT
>TRBV19|.|TRBJ2-4|.
CASSPLGAGREQGNIQYF
TGTGCCAGTAGTCCATTGGGGGCGGGGCGGGAGCAGGGAAACATTCAGTACTTC
>TRBV5-1|.|TRBJ1-1|TRBD1
CASSPLTQGVAEAFF
TGCGCCAGCAGCCCACTGACTCAGGGGGTCGCTGAAGCTTTCTTT
>TRBV28|.|TRBJ1-2|.
CASSLGQPYGYTF
TGTGCCAGCAGTTTAGGACAGCCCTATGGCTACACCTTC
>TRBV29-1|.|TRBJ1-3|.
CSVDDRSTALNTIYF
TGCAGCGTTGACGACAGGAGCACGGCCTTAAACACCATATATTTT
>TRBV6-1|.|TRBJ2-5|.
CASRPDSLRETQYF
TGTGCCAGCAGACCGGACTCGCTTCGGGAGACCCAGTACTTC
>TRBV5-1|.|TRBJ1-1|.
CASSFDGQNTEAFF
TGCGCCAGCAGCTTTGACGGACAGAACACTGAAGCTTTCTTT
>TRBV27|.|TRBJ1-6|.
CASSSTAFNSPLHF
TGTGCCAGCAGTTCGACAGCCTTCAATTCACCCCTCCACTTT
>TRBV2|once|TRBJ2-2|.
CASSRANTGELFF
TGTGCCAGTAGCAGAGCGAACACCGGGGAGCTGTTTTTT
>TRBV6-5|.|TRBJ2-4|TRBD2
CASSWTSGVKNIQYF
TGTGCCAGCAGTTGGACTAGCGGAGTTAAAAACATTCAGTACTTC
>TRBV30|.|TRBJ2-1|.
CAWIPGGHYNEQFF
TGTGCCTGGATACCGGGGGGCCACTACAATGAGCAGTTCTTC
>TRBV7-9|.|TRBJ1-2|.
CATLTGTYGYTF
TGTGCCACCTTAACAGGGACCTATGGCTACACCTTC
>TRBV19|.|TRBJ1-2|TRBD1
CASNPGQGNYGYTF
TGTGCCAGTAACCCGGGACAGGGGAACTATGGCTACACCTTC
>TRBV27|.|TRBJ2-7|TRBD1
CASSHRDRTYEQYF
TGTGCCAGCAGTCACCGGGACAGGACCTACGAGCAGTACTTC